A selection of T cell receptor beta chains follows, all from one sample in a study of blood T cell repertoires in COVID-19. The method was immunoSEQ multiplex PCR; TCRdb's version includes in-frame clones alone and lacks a portion of them. The table has over 85,000 clones, about 85% seen once. Material for sequencing was peripheral blood. Receptors originate from a male donor with acute or convalescent COVID-19. The CDR3 runs from the conserved cysteine through the conserved F or W. The order of the fields is V gene, D gene, clone size, J gene, CDR3 protein, CDR3 DNA. D genes are given only for firm matches. Some rows mark clone size as missing; the rest say once, few, many or name a class of expanded clone.

TRBV19	NA	NA	TRBJ2-1	CASSISISNEQFF	TGTGCCAGTAGTATATCCATTTCCAATGAGCAGTTCTTC
TRBV19	NA	NA	TRBJ1-1	CASSIGRLTNTEAFF	TGTGCCAGTAGTATAGGGAGGCTCACGAACACTGAAGCTTTCTTT
TRBV6-5	TRBD1	once	TRBJ1-2	CASRSPGTGTDGYTF	TGTGCCAGCAGGAGTCCCGGGACAGGGACCGATGGCTACACCTTC
TRBV7-3	NA	NA	TRBJ1-2	CASSPTGGDYGYTF	TGTGCCAGCAGCCCAACAGGAGGGGACTATGGCTACACCTTC
TRBV7-2	TRBD2	NA	TRBJ2-5	CASSSRLATPPQETQYF	TGTGCCAGCAGCAGCCGACTAGCGACCCCACCCCAAGAGACCCAGTACTTC
TRBV7-9	TRBD2	once	TRBJ2-7	CASSLALASGGLTYEQYF	TGTGCCAGCAGCTTAGCGTTGGCTAGCGGGGGATTGACCTACGAGCAGTACTTC
TRBV7-8	TRBD1	NA	TRBJ1-3	CASAGQSGNTIYF	TGTGCCAGTGCGGGACAGTCTGGAAACACCATATATTTT
TRBV11-2	TRBD2	once	TRBJ2-2	CASSLGLAGGRNTGELFF	TGTGCCAGCAGCTTAGGACTAGCGGGGGGTCGCAACACCGGGGAGCTGTTTTTT
TRBV4-1	TRBD2	NA	TRBJ2-5	CASSQAGGAETQYF	TGCGCCAGCAGCCAAGCGGGGGGGGCAGAGACCCAGTACTTC
TRBV28	NA	NA	TRBJ1-5	CASSSFNQPQHF	TGTGCCAGCAGTTCCTTCAATCAGCCCCAGCATTTT
TRBV19	TRBD2	NA	TRBJ2-3	CASSSRFVIAGGRFSEKYF	TGTGCCAGTAGTTCCCGTTTTGTAATAGCGGGGGGTCGGTTTTCGGAAAAGTATTTT
TRBV5-1	NA	once	TRBJ1-3	CASSPDPTGSGNTIYF	TGCGCCAGCAGCCCGGACCCAACAGGGTCTGGAAACACCATATATTTT
TRBV18	NA	NA	TRBJ1-1	CASSPRNGAMNTEAFF	TGTGCCAGCTCACCACGTAATGGGGCAATGAACACTGAAGCTTTCTTT
TRBV5-1	NA	NA	TRBJ2-3	CASSLGQSTDTQYF	TGCGCCAGCAGCTTGGGGCAGAGCACAGATACGCAGTATTTT
TRBV30	TRBD2	NA	TRBJ2-6	CAWSGGGSGANVLTF	TGTGCCTGGAGTGGGGGGGGCTCTGGGGCCAACGTCCTGACTTTC
TRBV7-8	NA	NA	TRBJ1-5	CASSPESNQPQHF	TGTGCCAGCAGCCCAGAATCAAATCAGCCCCAGCATTTT
TRBV2	NA	NA	TRBJ2-7	CASSAQGTGSYEQYF	TGTGCCAGCAGTGCCCAGGGGACGGGATCCTACGAGCAGTACTTC
TRBV5-4	TRBD2	NA	TRBJ2-3	CASSLAGRGGADTQYF	TGTGCCAGCAGCTTGGCCGGACGCGGGGGGGCGGATACGCAGTATTTT
TRBV30	NA	NA	TRBJ2-7	CAWSGQESYEQYF	TGTGCCTGGAGTGGACAGGAATCCTACGAGCAGTACTTC
TRBV6-6	NA	NA	TRBJ1-5	CASSYNPVGGVQPQHF	TGTGCCAGCAGTTACAATCCCGTTGGGGGCGTTCAGCCCCAGCATTTT
TRBV5-3	TRBD1	NA	TRBJ2-7	CARSPDRGPDEQYF	TGTGCCAGAAGCCCGGACAGGGGGCCCGACGAGCAGTACTTC
TRBV24-1	NA	once	TRBJ1-2	CATRSAENYGYTF	TGTGCCACCAGAAGCGCCGAGAACTATGGCTACACCTTC
TRBV30	NA	NA	TRBJ1-6	CAWSPQGHSPLHF	TGTGCCTGGAGTCCCCAGGGCCATTCACCCCTCCACTTT
TRBV27	TRBD2	NA	TRBJ2-3	CASIPSGGSADTQYF	TGTGCCAGCATCCCTAGCGGGGGAAGCGCAGATACGCAGTATTTT